This T cell receptor (beta chain) derives from a study of shared clonotypes between healthy human individuals. Notes on the study in general: Sampling was confined to blood; repertoires within tissues likely differ.

Germline lookup yields CDR1 DFQATT and CDR2 SNEGSKA (reference sequence). There are 9 residues in the CDR3. This clone was recorded a few times. The target antigen is unknown. Free of recent acute infections or vaccinations, the donors were healthy HIV-negative adults. Each subset's genomic DNA was shared equally among a number of immunoSEQ plates. This table comes from immunoSEQ multiplex PCR, and its TCRdb copy is limited to in-frame clones, with some not included. This repertoire shows fewer than 600,000 clones, 60% to 80% found once; its top ten account for about 11%. This TCR derives from a woman aged 40 to 50 in good health. Some clones in this sample may be carry-over from other donors' samples. The chain uses TRBV20-1 and TRBJ2-2; D ambiguous. The sample was PBMCs. The CDR3, as DNA: TGCACGAACACCGGGGAGCTGTTTTTT. Amino acid sequence: CTNTGELFF.